The rows below give T cell receptor beta chains drawn from one sample of a study of PD-1 blockade in classical Hodgkin lymphoma. Produced via immunoSEQ multiplex PCR; TCRdb's table is partial and in-frame only. This table holds under 30,000 clones, 80% to 95% found once. The sample was peripheral blood mononuclear cells (PBMCs). The receptors were sampled from a human donor with classical Hodgkin lymphoma. The conserved cysteine and the conserved F or W are not part of the CDR3 here.

TRBV7-9,TRBJ2-2,ASSSALANTGELF
TRBV7-2,TRBJ2-7,ASSPAAGYEQY
TRBV28,TRBJ2-7,ASSFNIGTVAGNPYEQY
TRBV12-5,TRBJ2-3,ASGFDGSTDTQY
TRBV27,TRBJ1-1,ASSLTGGTEAF
TRBV7-2,TRBJ2-3,ASRRLLAGDSDTQY
TRBV27,TRBJ1-5,ASRSQGAGQPQH
TRBV27,TRBJ2-7,ASSTRLAGGPYEQY
TRBV5-4,TRBJ2-5,ASSSGLAGVTETQY
TRBV6-6,TRBJ1-6,ASSSGQDNSPLH
TRBV7-2,TRBJ1-2,ASSQQPSQQGGYGYT
TRBV7-8,TRBJ2-1,ASRPGQGRYEQF
TRBV11-2,TRBJ2-3,ASSRFGTDTQY
TRBV10-3,TRBJ2-1,AIRIGLAANNEQF
TRBV5-1,TRBJ1-5,ASSPEGDLNQPQH
TRBV9,TRBJ1-3,ASSVEQGAHAGNTIY
TRBV5-4,TRBJ2-2,AVTGLLNTGELF
TRBV11-2,TRBJ2-5,ASSDHPSRVETQY
TRBV15,TRBJ2-1,ATSRDGYNEQF
TRBV5-6,TRBJ1-2,ASSYRGVGSSLRGYT
TRBV5-1,TRBJ2-2,ASSSSGTNTGELF
TRBV5-4,TRBJ2-1,ASSAGTTVSYNEQF
TRBV6-4,TRBJ1-2,ANSDSGTGANYGYT
TRBV7-3,TRBJ2-5,ASSLGTSGSPETQY
TRBV6-1,TRBJ2-7,ASSGGTSGLYEQY
TRBV7-2,TRBJ2-1,ASSITASGRNEQF
TRBV11-3,TRBJ2-4,ASSADSSDIQY
TRBV18,TRBJ2-7,ASSPPDNYEQY
TRBV9,TRBJ2-3,ASSGGTSSTDTQY
TRBV9,TRBJ2-5,ASSVDPLAGGETQY
TRBV7-9,TRBJ2-7,ASRPDGTRGSISYEQY
TRBV4-3,TRBJ2-2,ASSRSSTSGRANTGELF
TRBV7-9,TRBJ2-1,ASSLGYNEQF
TRBV11-1,TRBJ2-2,ASSSPRPVSIGELF
TRBV5-8,TRBJ2-3,ASSATGHLTDTQY
TRBV28,TRBJ1-2,ASSPGAGANYGYT
TRBV10-3,TRBJ2-7,AISVAGGDYEQY
TRBV18,TRBJ2-2,ASSPPGTGELF
TRBV9,TRBJ2-3,ASSSHLGTQY
TRBV13,TRBJ2-1,ASSLGWNEQF
TRBV19,TRBJ1-2,ASSSDSESYYGYT
TRBV28,TRBJ2-7,ASSLWDTSSYEQY
TRBV29-1,TRBJ2-5,SAVAGEETQY
TRBV9,TRBJ1-1,ASSVDVTMNTEAF
TRBV7-9,TRBJ2-3,ASSPLKTSGRAGDTQY
TRBV11-2,TRBJ2-5,ASSKGYQETQY
TRBV5-1,TRBJ2-2,ASSPVPSGELF
TRBV11-3,TRBJ2-1,ASSSDRGFNEQF
TRBV19,TRBJ2-1,ASIGPGQSINEQF
TRBV5-4,TRBJ1-2,ASRGLSGGYT
TRBV7-2,TRBJ2-3,ASSLAIATDTQY
TRBV19,TRBJ2-3,ASSQDRLGVPDTQY
TRBV9,TRBJ2-7,ASSLGLAGSEAEQY
TRBV11-2,TRBJ2-1,ASRNLAEAAEQF
TRBV30,TRBJ1-4,AWGERGVREKLF
TRBV7-9,TRBJ2-7,ASSLVASGGVEQY